This TCR beta chain was identified in a study of blood T cell repertoires in COVID-19. The CDR3 runs 15 residues. V lost 4 bases to trimming and J lost 1 base; unmatched junction nucleotides: 4. Germline-derived CDR1 and CDR2 are LGHDT and YNNKEL (reference sequence). The authors' processing: Amplified reference gene primers provided the basis for estimating nucleated cell counts. Method: immunoSEQ multiplex PCR; TCRdb's copy keeps in-frame clones and lacks some. The D gene and trimming were derived from the DNA, and the V and J assignments and clone size from that table. The sample lists under 300,000 clones, around 90% seen once, with more than 1% in the top ten. The participants were between roughly 18 and 100 years old and came from some 23 US areas. Participant reports of clinical history set cohort assignment.

The material sequenced was PBMCs or T cells enriched from blood (not recorded which). V usage is TRBV3-1 (or the pseudogene TRBV3-2) and J usage is TRBJ2-3, with TRBD2 matching 8 bases. This TCR derives from a human donor in a cohort exposed to, infected with or recovered from COVID-19 (not recorded which). The donor label of this sample is uncertain. DNA for the CDR3: TGTGCCAGCAGCCGTATCGGGGGGGGCACAGATACGCAGTATTTT. This gives the protein CASSRIGGGTDTQYF.